What follows are 6 T cell receptor beta chains derived from one specimen sequenced in a study of blood T cell repertoires in COVID-19. TCRdb keeps only in-frame clones here, not all; method: immunoSEQ multiplex PCR. In the table there are about 210,000 clones, 84% of which are singletons. The sequencing input was peripheral blood. These receptors came from a woman aged 50 to 60 with active or convalescent COVID-19.

V gene TRBV3-1 (or the pseudogene TRBV3-2) combines with J gene TRBJ1-6; 11 nucleotides align to TRBD1. The CDR3 covers 16 residues. V gave up 2 bases and J gave up 6 bases; unmatched junction bases: 3. CDR1 is LGHDT, CDR2 YNNKEL, per germline (reference sequence). CDR3 sequence: CASSQRTGGVNSPLHF. Here the CDR3 DNA reads TGTGCCAGCAGCCAAAGGACAGGGGGCGTTAATTCACCCCTCCACTTT.

The V and J genes are TRBV3-1 (or the pseudogene TRBV3-2) and TRBJ1-1; D is undetermined. Germline loops: CDR1 LGHDT, CDR2 YNNKEL (reference sequence). The CDR3 contains 13 residues. V was pared by 1 base and J by 5 bases, with 8 bases between. CDR3 sequence reads: CASSQGSGTEAFF. CDR3 nucleotides: TGTGCCAGCAGCCAAGGGTCGGGGACTGAAGCTTTCTTT.

V gene TRBV5-1 combines with J gene TRBJ2-7, with D maybe TRBD2 (7 bases). The CDR3 runs 15 residues. CDR1 SGHRS and CDR2 YFSETQ come from the germline V gene. Trimming took 0 bases from V and 6 from J, leaving 16 bases between them. For the CDR3, the DNA is TGCGCCAGCAGCTTGGGGTGGACAGCGGGGTCCGAGCAGTACTTC. Translated, it gives CASSLGWTAGSEQYF.

The chain recombines TRBV19 with TRBJ1-5; D unresolved. Looked up from germline, CDR1 is LNHDA and CDR2 is SQIVND (reference sequence). The CDR3 runs to 14 residues. V lost 3 bases, J lost 6 bases, and 12 bases lay in between. CDR3 residues: CASSIFSGGQPQHF. CDR3 nucleotides: TGTGCCAGTAGTATCTTCTCAGGTGGTCAGCCCCAGCATTTT. Complete variable domain (other parts from reference TRBV19 and TRBJ1-5): DGGITQSPKYLFRKEGQNVTLSCEQNLNHDAMYWYRQDPGQGLRLIYYSQIVNDFQKGDIAEGYSVSREKKESFPLTVTSAQKNPTAFYLCASSIFSGGQPQHFGDGTRLSIL.

This chain uses TRBV28 with TRBJ2-1; TRBD2 matches 7 bases. The germline gives CDR1 MDHEN, CDR2 SYDVKM. The CDR3 sequence is 16 residues long. V lost 7 bases, J lost 2 bases, and 11 bases stayed unmatched. For the CDR3, the DNA is TGTGCCAGCACCCCTCCGGGGGGACGACCCTACAATGAGCAGTTCTTC. Its protein is CASTPPGGRPYNEQFF.

The V call is TRBV28, the J call TRBJ1-5; no clear D. V lost 2 bases to trimming and J lost 5 bases, with 10 bases between them. Per germline, CDR1 MDHEN and CDR2 SYDVKM. This CDR3 has 14 amino acids. CDR3 sequence reads: CASSLRVTHQPQHF. DNA of the CDR3: TGTGCCAGCAGTTTACGGGTTACGCATCAGCCCCAGCATTTT.